This T cell receptor beta chain was recorded in a study of blood T cell repertoires in COVID-19. Study information: Sources were T cells, B-cell-depleted T cells, or PBMCs; the material itself was cDNA or gDNA.

V gave up 11 bases and J gave up 1 base, with 11 bases separating them. This CDR3 region has 12 residues. The germline V gene has CDR1 LNHDA and CDR2 SQIVND (reference sequence). Original processing methods: By means of reference gene primer amplification, nucleated cell counts were estimated. The method was immunoSEQ multiplex PCR; TCRdb's version includes in-frame clones alone and lacks a portion of them. Clone size and the V and J calls come from that table; the DNA yielded D and trimming. The repertoire holds 130,000 or so clones, with under 90% as singletons. Input material: peripheral blood. The chain recombines TRBV19 with TRBJ2-5; D remains ambiguous. This sequence was found in a man aged 55 to 70 with acute or convalescent COVID-19. This CDR3 reads CASSMSQETQYF. CDR3 DNA sequence: TGTGCCTCTAGTATGAGCCAAGAGACCCAGTACTTC. The full variable domain, in which reference TRBV19 and TRBJ2-5 provide the parts outside the CDR3, is DGGITQSPKYLFRKEGQNVTLSCEQNLNHDAMYWYRQDPGQGLRLIYYSQIVNDFQKGDIAEGYSVSREKKESFPLTVTSAQKNPTAFYLCASSMSQETQYFGPGTRLLVL.